The rows below give T cell receptor beta chains drawn from one sample of a study of cytomegalovirus exposure and HLA in healthy donors. Clones were read by immunoSEQ multiplex PCR, and TCRdb kept only the in-frame ones, dropping some. The table includes roughly 180,000 clones, around 84% detected once. Sequences were obtained from PBMCs. The source is a girl aged 2 to 9 in good health and CMV-seropositive. Both conserved end residues are part of each CDR3. D genes are given only for firm matches. Only part of the rows carry a size: once, few, many, or a class if the clone is expanded.

>TRBJ2-7|TRBV7-2|NA|NA
CASSTTGIAYEQYF
TGTGCCAGCAGCACCACAGGGATAGCCTACGAGCAGTACTTC
>TRBJ1-6|TRBV10-3|NA|TRBD1
CAINRGSYNSPLHF
TGTGCCATCAACAGGGGCTCCTATAATTCACCCCTCCACTTT
>TRBJ2-7|TRBV27|NA|NA
CASSPSTQLFSSYEQYF
TGTGCCAGCAGTCCCTCGACACAACTCTTTAGCTCCTACGAGCAGTACTTC
>TRBJ1-2|TRBV15|NA|NA
CATSRDLYIGDGGYTF
TGTGCCACCAGCAGAGATCTCTACATAGGGGATGGGGGCTACACCTTC
>TRBJ1-2|TRBV7-2|NA|TRBD1
CASSLGQTLGRLFGYTF
TGTGCCAGCAGCTTGGGACAGACACTAGGGCGACTATTTGGCTACACCTTC
>TRBJ1-5|TRBV10-2|NA|NA
CASSEYKNQPQHF
TGCGCCAGCAGTGAGTACAAAAATCAGCCCCAGCATTTT
>TRBJ2-3|TRBV6-6|NA|NA
CASSYRVSTDTQYF
TGTGCCAGCAGTTATCGGGTCTCTACAGATACGCAGTATTTT
>TRBJ1-4|TRBV28|NA|TRBD1
CASNRQGPNEKLFF
TGTGCCAGCAACAGACAGGGGCCTAATGAAAAACTGTTTTTT
>TRBJ1-1|TRBV4-1|few|NA
CASSQGGLVNTEAFF
TGCGCCAGCAGCCAAGGAGGTTTGGTGAACACTGAAGCTTTCTTT
>TRBJ1-1|TRBV7-2|NA|NA
CASSLYAGENTEAFF
TGTGCCAGCAGCTTATATGCAGGGGAAAACACTGAAGCTTTCTTT
>TRBJ2-7|TRBV6-5|NA|NA
CASSGGGARSGEQYF
TGTGCCAGCAGTGGAGGGGGCGCCCGTAGTGGGGAGCAGTACTTC
>TRBJ1-1|TRBV4-1|few|TRBD1
CASRPGQPNTEAFF
TGCGCCAGCAGACCGGGACAGCCGAACACTGAAGCTTTCTTT
>TRBJ2-3|TRBV9|NA|NA
CASSVIGHITDTQYF
TGTGCCAGCAGCGTAATAGGACACATCACAGATACGCAGTATTTT
>TRBJ2-5|TRBV5-1|once|TRBD2
CASSPDSSGRGHHKYF
TGCGCCAGCAGCCCCGATTCTAGCGGGAGGGGCCACCACAAATACTTC
>TRBJ2-1|TRBV6-4|NA|TRBD2
CASSDSSGGAYNEQFF
TGTGCCAGCAGTGACTCTTCGGGAGGGGCCTACAATGAGCAGTTCTTC
>TRBJ2-7|TRBV5-1|NA|NA
CASSFHSNEQYF
TGCGCCAGCAGCTTCCACAGTAACGAGCAGTACTTC
>TRBJ1-6|TRBV7-8|NA|NA
CASSSSRNSPLHF
TGTGCCAGCAGCTCTAGTCGGAATTCACCCCTCCACTTT
>TRBJ1-6|TRBV6-1|NA|NA
CASSRDGGLSSPLHF
TGTGCCAGCAGCCGCGACGGGGGGTTGAGTTCACCCCTCCACTTT
>TRBJ2-2|TRBV2|few|TRBD1
CASRRTGDTGELFF
TGTGCCAGCAGGAGGACAGGGGACACCGGGGAGCTGTTTTTT
>TRBJ2-3|TRBV27|NA|TRBD2
CASSLSFAGGTDTQYF
TGTGCCAGCAGTTTAAGTTTTGCGGGAGGGACAGATACGCAGTATTTT
>TRBJ1-2|TRBV30|NA|NA
CAWSDGNYGYTF
TGTGCCTGGAGTGACGGTAACTATGGCTACACCTTC
>TRBJ1-1|TRBV18|NA|NA
CASSSGQTTEAFF
TGTGCCAGCTCATCAGGACAAACCACTGAAGCTTTCTTT